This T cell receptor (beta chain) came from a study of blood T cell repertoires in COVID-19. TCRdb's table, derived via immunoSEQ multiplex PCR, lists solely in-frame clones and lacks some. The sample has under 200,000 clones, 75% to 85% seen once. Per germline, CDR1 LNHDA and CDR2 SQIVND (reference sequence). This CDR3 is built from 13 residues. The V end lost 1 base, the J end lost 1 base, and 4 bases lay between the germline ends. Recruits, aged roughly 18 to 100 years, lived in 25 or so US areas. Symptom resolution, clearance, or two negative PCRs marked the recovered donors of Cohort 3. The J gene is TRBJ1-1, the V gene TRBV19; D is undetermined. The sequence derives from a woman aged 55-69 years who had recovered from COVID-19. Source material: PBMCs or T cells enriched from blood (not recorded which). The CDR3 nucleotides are TGTGCCAGTAGTATAGTTCAGAACACTGAAGCTTTCTTT. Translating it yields CASSIVQNTEAFF. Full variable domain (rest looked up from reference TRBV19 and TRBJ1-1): DGGITQSPKYLFRKEGQNVTLSCEQNLNHDAMYWYRQDPGQGLRLIYYSQIVNDFQKGDIAEGYSVSREKKESFPLTVTSAQKNPTAFYLCASSIVQNTEAFFGQGTRLTVV.